The 12 T cell receptor beta chains presented below share a single source sample, sequenced in a study of T-cell reconstitution after alpha-beta-depleted transplantation in children. The TCRbeta library incorporated unique molecular identifiers. Each CDR3 protein is one row after TCRdb ran MiXCR on the PCR reads. Altogether almost 250,000 distinct CDR3 sequences are present, roughly a quarter being singletons, with the ten largest covering 2% to 3%. Here the sequenced sample was PBMCs, taken before TCRalphabeta/CD19-depleted stem cell transplant. The receptors come from a girl aged 2-10 years with Fanconi anemia, due to receive a stem cell transplant.

Regarding this clonotype: A much bigger clone sits one base away, suggesting this may be a read error. This rearrangement joins TRBV20-1 to TRBJ2-1; D ambiguous. CDR3 length: 10 residues. From germline, CDR1 is DFQATT and CDR2 SNEGSKA (reference sequence). V lost 3 bases to trimming and J lost 8 bases, with 5 bases between them. Written as DNA, the CDR3 is TGCAGTGCTAGTGGGGATGAGCAGTTCTTC. Its protein product is CSASGDEQFF.

V usage is TRBV5-1 and J usage is TRBJ2-7, with D perhaps assigned TRBD1 or TRBD2 (5 bases each). This CDR3 comprises 13 residues. V was shortened by 3 bases and J by 3 bases, with 10 bases between the two germline ends. Germline V lookup: CDR1 SGHRS, CDR2 YFSETQ. The chain's CDR3 is CASSSGTLYEQYF. DNA for the CDR3: TGCGCCAGCAGCTCCGGGACCCTCTACGAGCAGTACTTC.

V gene TRBV7-6 combines with J gene TRBJ1-4; D is unclear. The germline gives CDR1 SGHVS, CDR2 FNYEAQ. The CDR3 is 15 amino acids. The V end was cut by 5 bases, the J end by 0 bases, with 10 bases between. The CDR3 here is CASSSSGATNEKLFF. The CDR3, as DNA: TGTGCCAGCAGCAGCAGTGGAGCAACTAATGAAAAACTGTTTTTT.

In this sample, this clonotype turned up a few times. CDR3 region: CAWSVSWIGELFF. The CDR3 DNA reads as TGTGCCTGGAGTGTATCGTGGATCGGGGAGCTGTTTTTT. This sequence joins TRBV30 and TRBJ2-2, with D uncertain. This CDR3 has 13 residues. Trimming removed 0 bases from V and 7 bases from J, with 9 bases in between. Germline-derived CDR1 and CDR2 are GTSNPN and SVGIG (reference sequence).

In this sample, this clonotype turned up many times. The chain uses TRBV12-3 or TRBV12-4 and TRBJ2-1, with 8 nucleotides matching TRBD2. Trimming at V came to 3 bases and at J to 7 bases, leaving 5 bases not matched to a gene. The CDR3 has 14 residues. As DNA, the CDR3 is TGTGCCAGCAGTTTGGAGCGGGAGCTGAATGAGCAGTTCTTC. Amino acid sequence: CASSLERELNEQFF.

Only a few counts were recorded for this clonotype. V and J are TRBV29-1 and TRBJ1-2, with 7 bases lining up with TRBD1. J was trimmed by 9 bases and V by 7 bases; bases with no gene match: 8. Germline V gene data show CDR1 as SQVTM and CDR2 as ANQGSEA. This CDR3 region has 11 residues. The CDR3 is CSAGDSLSYTF. For the CDR3, the DNA is TGCAGCGCCGGGGACAGTCTAAGCTACACCTTC.

V usage is TRBV12-3 or TRBV12-4 and J usage is TRBJ2-1; 10 nucleotides match TRBD1. After removal of 1 base from V and 3 bases from J, the junction contained 3 bases not matched to a gene. CDR3 length: 16 amino acids. CDR3 sequence reads: CASSLGRDRGYNEQFF. DNA of the CDR3: TGTGCCAGCAGTTTAGGGCGGGACAGGGGCTACAATGAGCAGTTCTTC.

This sequence joins TRBV29-1 and TRBJ2-5; D is uncertain. V was cut by 0 bases and J by 6 bases, with 11 bases left in between. The germline V gene encodes CDR1 SQVTM and CDR2 ANQGSEA. The CDR3 has 13 amino acids. The CDR3 DNA reads as TGCAGCGTTGAAGATCCTGGGATGCAGACCCAGTACTTC. This sequence encodes CSVEDPGMQTQYF.

In its sample, this clonotype was seen many times. At one end, the junction sequence differs from germline, possibly due to a read error. The rearrangement joins TRBV29-1 to TRBJ2-1, with D perhaps matching TRBD2 (6 bases). The CDR3 extends over 12 amino acids. CDR1 and CDR2 from the germline V gene are SQVTM and ANQGSEA. CDR3 coding DNA: TGCAGCGTGGGGGGAACGATCTCTTCCCCGGTCTTC. Amino acids: CSVGGTISSPVF.

This chain connects TRBV7-3 to TRBJ2-3, with a tentative D call TRBD2 (7 bases). Trimming stripped 7 bases from V and 6 bases from J, with 14 bases between. The CDR3 loop spans 13 amino acids. The V gene's germline CDR1 is SGHTA and CDR2 FQGTGA. The CDR3 region is CASNRGASDTQYF. CDR3 DNA sequence: TGTGCCAGCAACCGGGGGGCGTCTGATACGCAGTATTTT.

This clonotype was detected only a few times. The rearrangement uses TRBV7-8 and TRBJ1-1, with D possibly TRBD1 on 6 matching bases. The CDR3 runs 14 residues. Trimming shortened V by 2 bases and J by 4 bases, and 11 bases separated the two germline ends. Looked up from germline, CDR1 is SGHVS and CDR2 is FQNEAQ. The CDR3 sequence is CASSLQGLITEAFF. In DNA, the CDR3 is TGTGCCAGCAGCTTACAGGGGTTGATCACTGAAGCTTTCTTT. The full variable domain, rest sourced from reference TRBV7-8 and TRBJ1-1, is GAGVSQSPRYKVAKRGQDVALRCDPISGHVSLFWYQQALGQGPEFLTYFQNEAQLDKSGLPSDRFFAERPEGSVSTLKIQRTQQEDSAVYLCASSLQGLITEAFFGQGTRLTVV.

The rearrangement uses TRBV5-1 and TRBJ2-7; 8 bases fit TRBD2. CDR3 length: 15 amino acids. The V gene end was trimmed by 4 bases and the J gene end by 0 bases; junction bases not matched to a gene: 6. CDR1 and CDR2 from the germline V gene are SGHRS and YFSETQ. The CDR3 DNA sequence: TGCGCCAGCAGCCGCAGCGGGAGAAGCTCCTACGAGCAGTACTTC. As protein: CASSRSGRSSYEQYF. Variable domain in full (rest from reference TRBV5-1 and TRBJ2-7): KAGVTQTPRYLIKTRGQQVTLSCSPISGHRSVSWYQQTPGQGLQFLFEYFSETQRNKGNFPGRFSGRQFSNSRSEMNVSTLELGDSALYLCASSRSGRSSYEQYFGPGTRLTVT.